These 14 T cell receptor beta chains originate from one sample sequenced in a study of cytomegalovirus exposure and HLA in healthy donors. TCRdb's table, derived via immunoSEQ multiplex PCR, lists solely in-frame clones and lacks some. The sample shows 40,000 to 55,000 clones, 88% of them seen only once. Sample: PBMCs. Source of these receptors: a woman aged 30 to 39 in good health and CMV-seronegative.

The gene calls are TRBV6-5 and TRBJ1-2, with a possible D match to TRBD1 (5 bases). In germline, CDR1 is MNHEY, CDR2 SVGAGI. Between the trimmed V and J ends, which lost 0 bases and 8 bases, there was a span of 19 bases. This CDR3 comprises 16 residues. The CDR3 spells CASSYSKGWRDSGYTF. The DNA of the CDR3 is TGTGCCAGCAGTTACTCAAAGGGTTGGCGGGACTCCGGCTACACCTTC.

V is TRBV6-6 and J is TRBJ2-2; D is possibly TRBD1 (6 bases). The CDR3 runs to 16 residues. Looked up from germline, CDR1 is MNHNY and CDR2 is SVGAGI (reference sequence). Trimming cost V 6 bases and J 7 bases, with 21 bases left between them. The CDR3 DNA sequence: TGTGCCAGCAGGCAACACATTACAGGGATCAACGGGGAGCTGTTTTTT. Translated: CASRQHITGINGELFF.

This clone was seen only a few times. The chain carries TRBV6-5 and TRBJ2-5, with D maybe TRBD2 (5 bases). Trimming stripped 2 bases from V and 2 bases from J, with 12 bases between. Looked up from germline, CDR1 is MNHEY and CDR2 is SVGAGI. This CDR3 comprises 15 residues. The CDR3 reads CASSYAGVLQETQYF. As DNA, the CDR3 is TGTGCCAGCAGTTACGCGGGCGTGCTACAAGAGACCCAGTACTTC.

V usage is TRBV5-7 and J usage is TRBJ2-7; 9 bases fit TRBD2. TRBV5-7 is annotated as an ORF whose role is uncertain. Germline trimming cut 4 bases from V and 0 bases from J; bases unmatched to any gene: 14. The CDR3 is 18 amino acids. This chain's CDR3 is CASSPSLGLADVSYEQYF. The CDR3 coding sequence is TGTGCCAGCAGCCCATCACTGGGACTAGCCGACGTCTCCTACGAGCAGTACTTC.

The chain uses TRBV30 and TRBJ1-2; D remains ambiguous. The CDR3 spans 15 residues. CDR1 is GTSNPN and CDR2 is SVGIG in the germline V gene (reference sequence). V lost 0 bases and J 3 bases, leaving 14 bases between the germline ends. In DNA form, the CDR3 reads TGTGCCTGGAGTGTACAAGCGGTGGGGTACTATGGCTACACCTTC. This translates into CAWSVQAVGYYGYTF.

The chain couples TRBV5-1 to TRBJ2-1, with 13 bases fitting TRBD2. This CDR3 comprises 16 residues. The V gene's germline CDR1 is SGHRS and CDR2 YFSETQ. The junction had 5 bases not matched to a gene; V was cut back by 1 base and J by 7 bases. The CDR3 DNA reads as TGCGCCAGCAGCTTGTATGGGACTAGCGGGAATAATGAGCAGTTCTTC. It yields the protein CASSLYGTSGNNEQFF.

V usage is TRBV2 and J usage is TRBJ1-1; 9 nucleotides align to TRBD1. The V gene's germline CDR1 is SNHLY and CDR2 FYNNEI. CDR3 length: 18 residues. Unmatched junction bases numbered 15, after V lost 7 bases and J lost 0 bases. The CDR3 DNA reads as TGTGCCAGCATCGACCCACGGACAGGGGATTCCATGAACACTGAAGCTTTCTTT. Its translation: CASIDPRTGDSMNTEAFF.

The chain uses TRBV11-2 and TRBJ2-1, with TRBD2 as a possible D gene (5 bases). CDR3 size: 13 residues. Germline V gene data show CDR1 as SGHAT and CDR2 as FQNNGV. Deletions cut 6 bases from V and 7 bases from J, with 13 bases between. Written as DNA, the CDR3 is TGTGCCAGCAGAAGAACCCCGGGGAATGAGCAGTTCTTC. Translated, it gives CASRRTPGNEQFF. The variable domain in full, completed from reference TRBV11-2 and TRBJ2-1, reads EAGVAQSPRYKIIEKRQSVAFWCNPISGHATLYWYQQILGQGPKLLIQFQNNGVVDDSQLPKDRFSAERLKGVDSTLKIQPAKLEDSAVYLCASRRTPGNEQFFGPGTRLTVL.

The chain carries TRBV9 and TRBJ2-3; D is possibly TRBD1 (6 bases). Germline assignment: CDR1 SGDLS and CDR2 YYNGEE. This CDR3 region has 14 residues. V shed 5 bases and J shed 3 bases, with 13 bases lying between them. DNA of the CDR3: TGTGCCAGCAGACCCACAGGGACGACAGATACGCAGTATTTT. Protein product: CASRPTGTTDTQYF.

This sequence joins TRBV5-1 and TRBJ1-3, with 8 bases identical to TRBD1. The CDR3 runs to 14 residues. The germline V gene has CDR1 SGHRS and CDR2 YFSETQ. V shed 5 bases, J shed 4 bases, and the junction held 5 bases outside the gene matches. DNA for the CDR3: TGCGCCAGCAGTCCGGACAGGGCGGGAAACACCATATATTTT. Amino acids: CASSPDRAGNTIYF.

As DNA, the CDR3 is TGTGCCAGCAGCCCCGGGACACTCGACAGGGAAAAACTGTTTTTT. It specifies CASSPGTLDREKLFF. The chain recombines TRBV7-8 with TRBJ1-4; weak D call: TRBD1 (6 bases). The CDR3 loop spans 15 amino acids. CDR1 is SGHVS, CDR2 FQNEAQ, per germline. V shed 5 bases and J shed 8 bases, with 18 bases lying between them.

The chain employs TRBV2 and TRBJ2-5; D perhaps matches TRBD1 (6 bases). The CDR3 contains 15 residues. Germline V lookup: CDR1 SNHLY, CDR2 FYNNEI. V shed 4 bases and J shed 1 base, with 13 bases lying between them. The CDR3, as DNA: TGTGCCAGCAGTGTGTCGAGGGGGTCCCAAGAGACCCAGTACTTC. This gives the protein CASSVSRGSQETQYF.

The chain combines TRBV5-1 with TRBJ2-2, with 12 bases lining up with TRBD1. The germline V gene has CDR1 SGHRS and CDR2 YFSETQ. J lost 6 bases, V lost 1 base, and 7 bases had no gene match. This CDR3 comprises 17 residues. The CDR3 sequence: CASSLPRDRGRSGELFF. The CDR3 DNA sequence: TGCGCCAGCAGCTTGCCAAGGGACAGGGGGCGGTCCGGGGAGCTGTTTTTT.

This clone was seen a few times. The V gene is TRBV28, the J gene TRBJ2-7; 7 bases align to TRBD2. This CDR3 contains 16 residues. V was clipped by 3 bases and J by 0 bases; unmatched bases: 8. Per germline, CDR1 MDHEN and CDR2 SYDVKM. CDR3: CASSFRDWTSSYEQYF. The CDR3 bases are TGTGCCAGCAGTTTCCGAGACTGGACTAGCTCCTACGAGCAGTACTTC. The variable domain in full, with the rest retrieved from reference TRBV28 and TRBJ2-7, is DVKVTQSSRYLVKRTGEKVFLECVQDMDHENMFWYRQDPGLGLRLIYFSYDVKMKEKGDIPEGYSVSREKKERFSLILESASTNQTSMYLCASSFRDWTSSYEQYFGPGTRLTVT.